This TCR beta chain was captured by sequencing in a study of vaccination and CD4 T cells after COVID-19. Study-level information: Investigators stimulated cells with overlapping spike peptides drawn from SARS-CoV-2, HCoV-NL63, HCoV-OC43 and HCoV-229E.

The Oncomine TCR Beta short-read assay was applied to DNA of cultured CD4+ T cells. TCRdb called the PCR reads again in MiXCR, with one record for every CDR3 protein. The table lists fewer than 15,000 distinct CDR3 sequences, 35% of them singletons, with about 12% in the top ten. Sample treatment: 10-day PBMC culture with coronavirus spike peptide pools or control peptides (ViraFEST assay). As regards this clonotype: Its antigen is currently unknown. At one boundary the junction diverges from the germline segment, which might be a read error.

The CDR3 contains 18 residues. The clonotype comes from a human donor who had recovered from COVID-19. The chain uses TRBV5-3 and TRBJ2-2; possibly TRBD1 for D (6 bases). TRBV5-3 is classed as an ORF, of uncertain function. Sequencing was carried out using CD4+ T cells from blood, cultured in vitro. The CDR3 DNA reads TGTGCCAGCAGCTTGGACCAGGGGCCGCTAGGGAACACCGGGGAGCTGTTTTTT. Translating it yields CASSLDQGPLGNTGELFF.